Each of the 15 T cell receptor beta chains below was sequenced from the same sample in a study of blood T cell repertoires in COVID-19. TCRdb's copy holds only in-frame clones and misses some; the assay was immunoSEQ multiplex PCR. The profile shows hundreds of thousands of clones, approximately 87% of them singletons. Sequences were obtained from peripheral blood. The origin of the receptors is a human donor in a cohort sampled during active COVID-19.

This chain connects TRBV6-5 to TRBJ1-1, with no clear D. Germline V CDR1 and CDR2: MNHEY, SVGAGI. Trimming cost V 5 bases and J 1 base, with 14 bases left between them. The CDR3 extends over 15 amino acids. The CDR3, as DNA: TGTGCCAGCAGTCCTCCAGGACTTTGGAACACTGAAGCTTTCTTT. Translation: CASSPPGLWNTEAFF.

The chain carries TRBV28 and TRBJ2-7; 11 bases line up with TRBD2. V was pared by 6 bases and J by 3 bases, with 7 bases of the junction left unmatched. This CDR3 is built from 15 residues. Per the germline V gene, CDR1 is MDHEN and CDR2 is SYDVKM. CDR3: CASRSTGTSGYEQYF. The CDR3 bases are TGTGCCAGCAGATCTACCGGGACTAGCGGCTACGAGCAGTACTTC.

Only a few counts were recorded for this clone. The chain employs TRBV24-1 and TRBJ2-2; 10 bases agree with TRBD1. CDR3 size: 20 residues. With 4 bases clipped from V and 0 bases from J, the junction kept 13 bases outside the gene matches. CDR1 is KGHDR and CDR2 is SFDVKD in the germline V gene. CDR3 nucleotide sequence: TGTGCCACCAGTGACTCCACCATAGGACAGGGGGTTGCGAACACCGGGGAGCTGTTTTTT. It codes for CATSDSTIGQGVANTGELFF.

This clone was detected only once. The chain employs TRBV29-1 and TRBJ2-5; 9 bases are shared with TRBD1. Germline V CDR1 and CDR2: SQVTM, ANQGSEA. The CDR3 is 15 residues long. J was trimmed by 5 bases and V by 3 bases; bases with no gene match: 10. The CDR3 DNA follows: TGCAGCGTTGAGATGTGGACAGGGGACCGGGAGACCCAGTACTTC. As protein: CSVEMWTGDRETQYF. The entire variable domain, with the rest obtained from reference TRBV29-1 and TRBJ2-5, is as follows: SAVISQKPSRDICQRGTSLTIQCQVDSQVTMMFWYRQQPGQSLTLIATANQGSEATYESGFVIDKFPISRPNLTFSTLTVSNMSPEDSSIYLCSVEMWTGDRETQYFGPGTRLLVL.

V gene TRBV2 combines with J gene TRBJ2-2; perhaps TRBD1 as D (5 bases). Germline-derived CDR1 and CDR2 are SNHLY and FYNNEI. The CDR3 sequence is 14 residues long. V dropped 5 bases and J dropped 1 base, with 8 bases sitting between them. The CDR3 region has the DNA TGTGCCAGCAGTAGACAGCAGAACACCGGGGAGCTGTTTTTT. Translating gives CASSRQQNTGELFF. Complete variable domain (other parts from reference TRBV2 and TRBJ2-2): EPEVTQTPSHQVTQMGQEVILRCVPISNHLYFYWYRQILGQKVEFLVSFYNNEISEKSEIFDDQFSVERPDGSNFTLKIRSTKLEDSAMYFCASSRQQNTGELFFGEGSRLTVL.

The V gene is TRBV6-5, the J gene TRBJ2-5; tentatively, D is TRBD2 (5 bases). Germline V gene data show CDR1 as MNHEY and CDR2 as SVGAGI. Trimming cost V 4 bases and J 9 bases, with 18 bases left between them. There are 14 residues in the CDR3. CDR3 loop: CASSFRTQRGSQYF. DNA of the CDR3: TGTGCCAGCAGTTTCCGGACCCAACGGGGATCCCAGTACTTC.

The gene calls are TRBV30 and TRBJ2-5; 7 nucleotides match TRBD1. The germline V gene has CDR1 GTSNPN and CDR2 SVGIG (reference sequence). V lost 5 bases, J lost 3 bases, and 0 bases stayed unmatched. The CDR3 has 11 amino acids. CDR3 sequence (DNA): TGTGCCTGGGGGACAGAAGAGACCCAGTACTTC. Its translation is CAWGTEETQYF.

The chain combines TRBV5-1 with TRBJ2-5, with a possible D match to TRBD2 (6 bases). CDR1 is SGHRS, CDR2 YFSETQ, per germline. This CDR3 is built from 14 residues. V gave up 4 bases and J gave up 5 bases, with 15 bases separating them. CDR3 loop: CASSHGTYRETQYF. CDR3 in DNA: TGCGCCAGCAGCCATGGGACTTATCGGGAGACCCAGTACTTC.

V is TRBV6-6 and J is TRBJ2-7, with unresolved D. CDR1 is MNHNY, CDR2 SVGAGI, per germline (reference sequence). CDR3 length: 12 amino acids. V gave up 5 bases and J gave up 2 bases, with 7 bases separating them. Written as DNA, the CDR3 is TGTGCCAGCAGTCGCGCGGCCTACGAGCAGTACTTC. This sequence encodes CASSRAAYEQYF.

This clone was detected only a few times. This rearrangement joins TRBV9 to TRBJ1-2; D is possibly TRBD1 (6 bases). Germline V gene lookup returns CDR1 SGDLS and CDR2 YYNGEE. Trimming removed 4 bases at V and 3 bases at J, with 13 bases between. The CDR3 loop spans 14 amino acids. Here the CDR3 reads CASSPRTEDYGYTF. Here the CDR3 DNA reads TGTGCCAGCAGCCCACGGACAGAGGACTATGGCTACACCTTC.

This clone turned up a few times. The J gene is TRBJ2-7, the V gene TRBV10-2; 14 nucleotides match TRBD2. Germline values: CDR1 WSHSY, CDR2 SAAADI. The CDR3 is 14 amino acids. V gave up 7 bases and J gave up 3 bases; unmatched junction bases: 2. Written as DNA, the CDR3 is TGCGCCAGCAAGGGACTAGCGGGAGTCTACGAGCAGTACTTC. As protein: CASKGLAGVYEQYF.

This clone was found once. The chain links TRBV28 to TRBJ2-5; 8 positions match TRBD2. Germline-derived CDR1 and CDR2 are MDHEN and SYDVKM. The CDR3 length is 17 residues. The V and J ends lost 2 bases and 0 bases, in that order; junction bases with no gene match: 8. In nucleotides, the CDR3 is TGTGCCAGCAGTTTAGGGACTAGTCTAACGTACCAAGAGACCCAGTACTTC. Translating gives CASSLGTSLTYQETQYF.

The genes are TRBV12-5 and TRBJ2-2; D is possibly TRBD1 (5 bases). This CDR3 region has 17 residues. Trimming pared 0 bases from V and 6 bases from J, leaving 17 bases between. CDR1 is LGHNT and CDR2 is FRNRAP in the germline V gene. The CDR3 region is CASGLVVAGMGSGELFF. The CDR3 bases are TGTGCTAGTGGTTTGGTAGTTGCAGGGATGGGTTCCGGGGAGCTGTTTTTT.

This clone was seen more than once but under ten times. V and J are TRBV11-2 and TRBJ1-2, with 9 positions matching TRBD1. CDR1 is SGHAT, CDR2 FQNNGV, per germline. V lost 5 bases, J lost 2 bases, and 6 bases stayed unmatched. The CDR3 is 15 residues long. For the CDR3, the DNA is TGTGCCAGCAGCACTTACGGACAGGGGAACTATGGCTACACCTTC. Protein: CASSTYGQGNYGYTF.

The table lists this clone with a count of one. The chain couples TRBV3-1 (or the pseudogene TRBV3-2) to TRBJ1-5; 7 bases are a match to TRBD1. The germline V gene encodes CDR1 LGHDT and CDR2 YNNKEL (reference sequence). V dropped 1 base and J dropped 4; count of bases not matched to a gene: 7. The CDR3 runs 16 residues. DNA of the CDR3: TGTGCCAGCAGCCAAGCCATGTCGACAGGGAATCAGCCCCAGCATTTT. Amino acid sequence: CASSQAMSTGNQPQHF.